This entry concerns a single T cell receptor beta chain. Its specificity is unknown. This entry comes from a study of CD4+ T cells in melanoma. Only in-frame clones appear in the TCRdb table, and some are missing; sequencing was by immunoSEQ multiplex PCR. The sample has around 15,000 clones, approximately 62% seen once. The CDR3 spans 13 residues. V lost 5 bases to trimming and J lost 4 bases, with 12 bases between them. CDR1 and CDR2 from the germline V gene are MNHEY and SVGAGI. Study findings and constraints: CD8+ T cell, macrophage and B cell function reportedly correlated with neoantigen-specific CD4+ T cells.

This rearrangement joins TRBV6-5 to TRBJ2-7, with unresolved D. This receptor was obtained from a human donor with melanoma. The source material was cells from a culture (not recorded whether cultured in vitro). The CDR3 sequence: CASSVDGRYEQYF. CDR3 bases: TGTGCCAGCAGTGTGGATGGAAGATACGAGCAGTACTTC.